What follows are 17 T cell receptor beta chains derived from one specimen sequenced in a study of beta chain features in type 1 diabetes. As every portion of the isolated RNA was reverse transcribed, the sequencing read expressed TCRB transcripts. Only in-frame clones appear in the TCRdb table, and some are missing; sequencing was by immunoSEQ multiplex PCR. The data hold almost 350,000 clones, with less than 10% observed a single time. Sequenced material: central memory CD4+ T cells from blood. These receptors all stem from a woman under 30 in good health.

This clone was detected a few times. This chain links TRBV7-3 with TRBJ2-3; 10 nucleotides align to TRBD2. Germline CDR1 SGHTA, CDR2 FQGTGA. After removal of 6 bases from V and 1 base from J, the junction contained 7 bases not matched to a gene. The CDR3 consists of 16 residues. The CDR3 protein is CASSQAGTSGTDTQYF. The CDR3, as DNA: TGTGCCAGCAGTCAGGCCGGGACTAGCGGCACAGATACGCAGTATTTT.

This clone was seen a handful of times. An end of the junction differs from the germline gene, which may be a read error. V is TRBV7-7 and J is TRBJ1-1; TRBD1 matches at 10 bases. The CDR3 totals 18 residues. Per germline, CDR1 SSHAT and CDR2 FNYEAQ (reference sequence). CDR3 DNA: TGTGCTAGCAGCATAAACTACGAACGGACAGGGGGTGGCACTGAAGCTTTCTTT. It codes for CASSINYERTGGGTEAFF.

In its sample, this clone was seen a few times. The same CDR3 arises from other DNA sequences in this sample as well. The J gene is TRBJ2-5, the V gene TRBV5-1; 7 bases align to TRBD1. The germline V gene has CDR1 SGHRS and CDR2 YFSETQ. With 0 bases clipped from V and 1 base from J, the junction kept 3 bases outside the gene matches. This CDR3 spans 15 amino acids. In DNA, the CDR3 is TGCGCCAGCAGCTTGGGAAGGACAGGCCAAGAGACCCAGTACTTC. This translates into CASSLGRTGQETQYF.

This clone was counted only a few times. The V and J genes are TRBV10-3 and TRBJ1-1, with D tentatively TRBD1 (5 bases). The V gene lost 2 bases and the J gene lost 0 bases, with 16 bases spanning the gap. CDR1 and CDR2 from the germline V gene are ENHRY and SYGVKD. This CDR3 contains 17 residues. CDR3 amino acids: CAISEGAGPGMNTEAFF. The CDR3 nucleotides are TGTGCCATCAGTGAGGGGGCCGGCCCCGGGATGAACACTGAAGCTTTCTTT.

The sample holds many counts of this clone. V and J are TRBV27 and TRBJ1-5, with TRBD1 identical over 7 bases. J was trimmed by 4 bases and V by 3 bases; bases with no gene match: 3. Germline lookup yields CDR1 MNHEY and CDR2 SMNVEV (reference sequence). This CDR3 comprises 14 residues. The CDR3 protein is CASSLTGRNQPQHF. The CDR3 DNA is TGTGCCAGCAGTTTGACAGGGAGAAATCAGCCCCAGCATTTT.

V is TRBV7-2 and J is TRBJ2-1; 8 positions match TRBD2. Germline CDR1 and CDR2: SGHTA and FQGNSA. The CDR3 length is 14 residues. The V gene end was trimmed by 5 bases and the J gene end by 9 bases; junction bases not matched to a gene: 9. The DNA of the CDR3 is TGTGCCAGCAGCCAAAATATACTAGCGGTTGAGCAGTTCTTC. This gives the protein CASSQNILAVEQFF.

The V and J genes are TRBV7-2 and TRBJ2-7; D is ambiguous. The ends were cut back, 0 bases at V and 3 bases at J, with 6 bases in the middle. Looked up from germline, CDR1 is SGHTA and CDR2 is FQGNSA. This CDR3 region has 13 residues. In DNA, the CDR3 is TGTGCCAGCAGCTTAGCGGAGAACTACGAGCAGTACTTC. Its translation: CASSLAENYEQYF. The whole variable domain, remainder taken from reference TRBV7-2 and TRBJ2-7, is GAGVSQSPSNKVTEKGKDVELRCDPISGHTALYWYRQSLGQGLEFLIYFQGNSAPDKSGLPSDRFSAERTGGSVSTLTIQRTQQEDSAVYLCASSLAENYEQYFGPGTRLTVT.

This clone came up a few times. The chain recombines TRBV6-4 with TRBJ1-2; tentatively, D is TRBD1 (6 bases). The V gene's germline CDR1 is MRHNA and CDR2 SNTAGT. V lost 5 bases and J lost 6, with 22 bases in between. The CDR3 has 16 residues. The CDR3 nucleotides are TGTGCCAGCAGTCGGGGCGTTGGCACAGGGAATAATGGCTACACCTTC. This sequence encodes CASSRGVGTGNNGYTF.

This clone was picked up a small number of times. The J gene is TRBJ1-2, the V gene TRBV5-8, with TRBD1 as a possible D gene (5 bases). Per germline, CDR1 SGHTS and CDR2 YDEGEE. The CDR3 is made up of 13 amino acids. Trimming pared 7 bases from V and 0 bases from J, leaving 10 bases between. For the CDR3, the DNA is TGTGCCAGCCGAGGGGTCACTAACTATGGCTACACCTTC. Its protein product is CASRGVTNYGYTF.

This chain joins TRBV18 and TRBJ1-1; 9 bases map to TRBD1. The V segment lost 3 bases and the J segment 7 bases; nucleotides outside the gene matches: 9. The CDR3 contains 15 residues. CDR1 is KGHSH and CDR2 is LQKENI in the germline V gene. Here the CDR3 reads CASSPSTGGTVEAFF. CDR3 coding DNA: TGTGCCAGCTCACCTTCGACAGGGGGAACTGTTGAAGCTTTCTTT.

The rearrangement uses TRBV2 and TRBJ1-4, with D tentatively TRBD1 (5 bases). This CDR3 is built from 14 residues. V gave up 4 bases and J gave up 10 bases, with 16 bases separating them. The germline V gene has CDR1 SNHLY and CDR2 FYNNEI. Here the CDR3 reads CASSAPGLGVKLFF. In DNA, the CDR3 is TGTGCCAGCAGTGCTCCTGGCCTAGGGGTAAAACTGTTTTTT. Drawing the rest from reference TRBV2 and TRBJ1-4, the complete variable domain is EPEVTQTPSHQVTQMGQEVILRCVPISNHLYFYWYRQILGQKVEFLVSFYNNEISEKSEIFDDQFSVERPDGSNFTLKIRSTKLEDSAMYFCASSAPGLGVKLFFGSGTQLSVL.

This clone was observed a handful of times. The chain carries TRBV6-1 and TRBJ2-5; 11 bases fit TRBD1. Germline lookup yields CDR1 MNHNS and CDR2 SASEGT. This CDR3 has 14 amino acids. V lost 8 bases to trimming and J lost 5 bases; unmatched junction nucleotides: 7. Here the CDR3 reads CASRGTGGWETQYF. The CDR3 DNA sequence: TGTGCCAGCCGGGGGACAGGGGGTTGGGAGACCCAGTACTTC.

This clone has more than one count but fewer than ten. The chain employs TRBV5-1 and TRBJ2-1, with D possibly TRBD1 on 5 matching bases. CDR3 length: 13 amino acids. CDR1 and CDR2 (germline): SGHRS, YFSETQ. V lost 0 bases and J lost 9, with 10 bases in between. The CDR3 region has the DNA TGCGCCAGCAGCTTGGCCGATAGGGGTGAGCAGTTCTTC. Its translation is CASSLADRGEQFF.

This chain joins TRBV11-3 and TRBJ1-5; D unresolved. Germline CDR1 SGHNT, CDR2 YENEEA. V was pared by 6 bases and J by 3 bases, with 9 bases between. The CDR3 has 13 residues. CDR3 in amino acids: CASRKDTNQPQHF. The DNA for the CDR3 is TGTGCCAGCAGAAAAGACACCAATCAGCCCCAGCATTTT. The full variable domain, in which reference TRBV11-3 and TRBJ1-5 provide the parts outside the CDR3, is EAGVVQSPRYKIIEKKQPVAFWCNPISGHNTLYWYLQNLGQGPELLIRYENEEAVDDSQLPKDRFSAERLKGVDSTLKIQPAELGDSAVYLCASRKDTNQPQHFGDGTRLSIL.

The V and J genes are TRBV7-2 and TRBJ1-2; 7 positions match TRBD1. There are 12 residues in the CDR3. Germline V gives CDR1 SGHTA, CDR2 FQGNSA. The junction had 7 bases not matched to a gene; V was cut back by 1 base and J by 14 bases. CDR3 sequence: CASSLDTGVGTF. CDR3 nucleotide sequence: TGTGCCAGCAGCTTAGATACAGGGGTGGGGACCTTC.

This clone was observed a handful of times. The CDR3 coding sequence is TGTGCCAGCAGCCGTAGCGGGAGGTCAGATACGCAGTATTTT. Its protein product is CASSRSGRSDTQYF. The rearrangement uses TRBV7-3 and TRBJ2-3, with 10 bases fitting TRBD2. The CDR3 runs to 14 residues. Losses at the gene ends were 5 bases for V and 4 bases for J; bases not matched to a gene: 3. CDR1 SGHTA and CDR2 FQGTGA come from the germline V gene.

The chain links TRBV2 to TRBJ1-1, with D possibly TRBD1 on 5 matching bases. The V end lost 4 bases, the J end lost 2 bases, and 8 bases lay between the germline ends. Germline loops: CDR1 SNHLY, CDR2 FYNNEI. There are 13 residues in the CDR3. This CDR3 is CASSAGGNTEAFF. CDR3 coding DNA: TGTGCCAGCAGTGCCGGGGGTAACACTGAAGCTTTCTTT.